This entry is about one TCR beta chain. This table comes from immunoSEQ multiplex PCR, and its TCRdb copy is limited to in-frame clones, with some not included. The sample carries around 170,000 clones, around 80% recorded once. These data originate in a study of blood T cell repertoires in COVID-19. At the level of the study: The samples span acute and convalescent COVID-19 from the United States, Italy and Spain.

Germline values: CDR1 SGHRS, CDR2 YFSETQ. CDR3 length: 14 residues. The V end lost 0 bases, the J end lost 0 bases, and 6 bases lay between the germline ends. The genes are TRBV5-1 and TRBJ2-5; D might be TRBD1 (5 bases). The clonotype comes from a woman in her fifties or sixties with acute or convalescent COVID-19. The material sequenced was peripheral blood. This chain's CDR3 is CASSLAGNQETQYF. The DNA for the CDR3 is TGCGCCAGCAGCTTGGCAGGGAACCAAGAGACCCAGTACTTC.